This TCR beta chain was recovered during a study of technical replicates of blood from a handful of donors. Germline assignment: CDR1 GTSNPN and CDR2 SVGIG (reference sequence). The CDR3 length is 14 residues. V lost 2 bases to trimming and J lost 0 bases, with 11 bases between them. Repertoires were generated with immunoSEQ multiplex PCR, while TCRdb's copy carries only in-frame clones and drops some. The table lists under 75,000 clones, 90% to 95% of them singletons. The specimen sequenced was PBMCs. The receptor was isolated from a human donor in good health. Some clones in this sample may be carry-over from other donors' samples. This chain uses TRBV30 with TRBJ2-7; TRBD2 might be the D (6 bases). The CDR3 is CAWSSGGSSYEQYF. In nucleotides, the CDR3 is TGTGCCTGGAGTTCCGGGGGATCCTCCTACGAGCAGTACTTC.